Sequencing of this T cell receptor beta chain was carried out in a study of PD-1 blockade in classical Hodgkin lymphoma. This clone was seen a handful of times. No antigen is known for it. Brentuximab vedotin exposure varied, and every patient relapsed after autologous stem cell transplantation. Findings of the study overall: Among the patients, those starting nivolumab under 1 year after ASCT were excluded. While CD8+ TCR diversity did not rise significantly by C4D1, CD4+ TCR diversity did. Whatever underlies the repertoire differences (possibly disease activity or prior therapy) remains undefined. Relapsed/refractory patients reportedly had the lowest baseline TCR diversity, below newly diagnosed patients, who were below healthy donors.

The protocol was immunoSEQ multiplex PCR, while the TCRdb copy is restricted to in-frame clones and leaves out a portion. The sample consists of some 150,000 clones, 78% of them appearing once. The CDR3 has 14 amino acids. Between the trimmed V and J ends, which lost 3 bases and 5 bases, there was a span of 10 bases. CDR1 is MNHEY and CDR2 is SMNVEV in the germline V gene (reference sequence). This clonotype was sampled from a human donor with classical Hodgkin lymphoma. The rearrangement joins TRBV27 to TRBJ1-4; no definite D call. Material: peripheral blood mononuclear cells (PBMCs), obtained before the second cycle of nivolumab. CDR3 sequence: CASSFSGLNEKLFF. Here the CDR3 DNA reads TGTGCCAGCAGTTTCAGCGGACTGAATGAAAAACTGTTTTTT.